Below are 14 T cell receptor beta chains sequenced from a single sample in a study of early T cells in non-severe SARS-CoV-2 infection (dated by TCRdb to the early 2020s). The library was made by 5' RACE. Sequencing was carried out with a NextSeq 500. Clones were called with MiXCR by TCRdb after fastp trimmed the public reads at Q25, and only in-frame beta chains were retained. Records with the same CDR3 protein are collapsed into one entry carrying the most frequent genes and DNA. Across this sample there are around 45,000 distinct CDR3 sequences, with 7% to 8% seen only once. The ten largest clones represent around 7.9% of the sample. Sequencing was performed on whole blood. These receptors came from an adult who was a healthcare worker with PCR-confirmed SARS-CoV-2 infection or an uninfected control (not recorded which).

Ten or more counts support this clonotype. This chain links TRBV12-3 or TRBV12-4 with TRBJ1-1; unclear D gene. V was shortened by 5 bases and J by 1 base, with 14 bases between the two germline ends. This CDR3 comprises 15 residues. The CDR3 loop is CASSPHRQRNTEAFF. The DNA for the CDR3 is TGTGCCAGCAGTCCCCACCGACAAAGGAACACTGAAGCTTTCTTT.

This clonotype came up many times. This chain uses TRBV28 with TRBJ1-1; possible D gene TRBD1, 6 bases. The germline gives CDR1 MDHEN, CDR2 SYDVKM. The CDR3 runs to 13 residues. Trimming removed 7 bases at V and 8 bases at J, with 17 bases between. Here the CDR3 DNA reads TGTGCCAGCACCCCGAGTGGGGGCCTAGAAGCTTTCTTT. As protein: CASTPSGGLEAFF.

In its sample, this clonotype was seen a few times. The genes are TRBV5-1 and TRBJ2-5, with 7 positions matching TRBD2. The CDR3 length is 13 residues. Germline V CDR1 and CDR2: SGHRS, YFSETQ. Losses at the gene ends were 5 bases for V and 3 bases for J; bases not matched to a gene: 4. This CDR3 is CASRREGEETQYF. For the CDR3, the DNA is TGCGCCAGCAGGAGGGAGGGAGAAGAGACCCAGTACTTC.

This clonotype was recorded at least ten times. The CDR3 region has the DNA TGTGCCAGCTCACCACTCACTAGCGGGGGGGCCGCAGATACGCAGTATTTT. Protein: CASSPLTSGGAADTQYF. The V and J genes are TRBV18 and TRBJ2-3; 13 bases are shared with TRBD2. Trimming took 1 base from V and 4 from J; bases not matched to a gene: 5. The germline gives CDR1 KGHSH, CDR2 LQKENI. CDR3 length equals 17 residues.

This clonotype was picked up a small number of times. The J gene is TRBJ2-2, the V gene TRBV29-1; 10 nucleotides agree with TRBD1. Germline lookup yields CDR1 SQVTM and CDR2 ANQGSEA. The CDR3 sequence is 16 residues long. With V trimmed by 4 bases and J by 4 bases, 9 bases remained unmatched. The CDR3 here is CSVVFGQGVSTGELFF. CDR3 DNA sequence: TGCAGCGTTGTTTTTGGACAGGGGGTTTCCACCGGGGAGCTGTTTTTT.

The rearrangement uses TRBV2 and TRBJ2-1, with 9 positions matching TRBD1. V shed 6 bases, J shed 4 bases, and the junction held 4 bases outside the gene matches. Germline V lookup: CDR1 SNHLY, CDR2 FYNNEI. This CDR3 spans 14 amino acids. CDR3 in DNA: TGTGCCAGCAGGAGGGGGACAGGGTACAATGAGCAGTTCTTC. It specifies CASRRGTGYNEQFF. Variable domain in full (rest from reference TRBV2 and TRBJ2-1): EPEVTQTPSHQVTQMGQEVILRCVPISNHLYFYWYRQILGQKVEFLVSFYNNEISEKSEIFDDQFSVERPDGSNFTLKIRSTKLEDSAMYFCASRRGTGYNEQFFGPGTRLTVL.

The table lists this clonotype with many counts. The chain's CDR3 is CASSPRVRMSGYTF. The CDR3 DNA sequence: TGTGCCAGCAGTCCCAGGGTAAGGATGAGTGGCTACACCTTC. This chain uses TRBV28 with TRBJ1-2, with D perhaps matching TRBD1 (5 bases). Germline V gene data show CDR1 as MDHEN and CDR2 as SYDVKM. The CDR3 has 14 amino acids. V lost 5 bases, J lost 7 bases, and 17 bases lay in between.

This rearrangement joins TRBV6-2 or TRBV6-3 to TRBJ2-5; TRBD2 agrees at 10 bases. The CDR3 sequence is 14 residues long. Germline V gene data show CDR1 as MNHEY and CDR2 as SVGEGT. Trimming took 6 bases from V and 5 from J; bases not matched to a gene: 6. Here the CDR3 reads CASSRGLAVETQYF. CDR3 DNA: TGTGCCAGCAGCCGCGGACTAGCGGTGGAGACCCAGTACTTC.

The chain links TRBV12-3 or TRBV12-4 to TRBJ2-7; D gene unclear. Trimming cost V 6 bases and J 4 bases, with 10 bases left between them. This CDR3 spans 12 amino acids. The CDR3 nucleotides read TGTGCCAGCAGCTCTGACACTTACGAGCAGTACTTC. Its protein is CASSSDTYEQYF.

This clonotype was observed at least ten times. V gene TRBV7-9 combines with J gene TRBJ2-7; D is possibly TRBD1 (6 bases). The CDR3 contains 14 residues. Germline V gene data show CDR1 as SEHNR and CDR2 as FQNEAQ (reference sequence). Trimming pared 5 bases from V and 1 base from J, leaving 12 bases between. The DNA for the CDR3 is TGTGCCAGCAGCCGGACGGACAGTTCCTACGAGCAGTACTTC. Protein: CASSRTDSSYEQYF. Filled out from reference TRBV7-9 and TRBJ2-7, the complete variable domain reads DTGVSQNPRHKITKRGQNVTFRCDPISEHNRLYWYRQTLGQGPEFLTYFQNEAQLEKSRLLSDRFSAERPKGSFSTLEIQRTEQGDSAMYLCASSRTDSSYEQYFGPGTRLTVT.

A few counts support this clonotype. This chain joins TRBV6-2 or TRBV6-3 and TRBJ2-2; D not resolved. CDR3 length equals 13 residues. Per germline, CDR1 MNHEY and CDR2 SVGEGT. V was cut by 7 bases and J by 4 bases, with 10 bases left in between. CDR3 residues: CASTRIFTGELFF. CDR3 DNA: TGTGCCAGCACCCGGATATTCACCGGGGAGCTGTTTTTT.

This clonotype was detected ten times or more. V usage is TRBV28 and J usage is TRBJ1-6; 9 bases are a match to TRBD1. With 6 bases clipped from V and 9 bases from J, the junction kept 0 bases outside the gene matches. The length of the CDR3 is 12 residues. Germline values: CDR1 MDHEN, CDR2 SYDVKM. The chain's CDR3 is CASRTGGSPLHF. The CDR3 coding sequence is TGTGCCAGCAGGACAGGGGGTTCACCCCTCCACTTT.

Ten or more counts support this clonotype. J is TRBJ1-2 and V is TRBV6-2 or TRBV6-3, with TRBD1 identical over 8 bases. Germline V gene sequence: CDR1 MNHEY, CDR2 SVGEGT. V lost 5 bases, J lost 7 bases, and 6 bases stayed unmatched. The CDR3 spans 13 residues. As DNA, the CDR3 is TGTGCCAGCAGTCTAGGACAGGGAAGTGGCTACACCTTC. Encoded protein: CASSLGQGSGYTF.

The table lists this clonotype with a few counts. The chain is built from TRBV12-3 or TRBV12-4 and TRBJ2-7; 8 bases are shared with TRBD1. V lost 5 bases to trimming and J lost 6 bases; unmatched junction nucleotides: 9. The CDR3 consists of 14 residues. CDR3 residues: CASSPGDRGSEQYF. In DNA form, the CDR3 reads TGTGCCAGCAGTCCCGGAGACAGGGGAAGCGAGCAGTACTTC.